This T cell receptor (beta chain) was captured by sequencing in a study of vaccination and CD4 T cells after COVID-19. Across the whole study: Vaccination of participants consisted of two doses of either BNT162b2 or mRNA-1273 vaccine. Cultures designated as controls were supplied with a CEFX pool, an HIV-1 Nef pool, or no peptide. Overall study findings and caveats: Analysis covered relatively few convalescent patients and lacked any early post-infection timepoints.

Concerning this clonotype itself: The target antigen is unknown.

The Oncomine TCR Beta short-read assay sequenced DNA from cultured CD4+ T cells. TCRdb reprocessed the PCR reads with MiXCR, giving one entry per CDR3 protein. The sample carries tens of thousands of distinct CDR3 sequences, 65% to 70% recorded once. Treatment specified: approximately 9-day PBMC culture with coronavirus spike peptide pools or control peptides (ViraFEST assay). Antigen-specific T cells were expanded with peptide pools by ViraFEST, and TCRs were then sequenced. Trimming shortened V by 4 bases and J by 9 bases, and 4 bases separated the two germline ends. From germline, CDR1 is SNHLY and CDR2 FYNNEI. This CDR3 is built from 11 residues.

This sequence joins TRBV2 and TRBJ1-6; D not certain. This TCR came from a human donor who had recovered from COVID-19. Sequenced sample: CD4+ T cells from blood, cultured in vitro. CDR3 in amino acids: CASSGISPLHF. CDR3 bases: TGTGCCAGCAGTGGAATTTCACCCCTCCACTTT.